These T cell receptor beta chains were read from a single sample in a study of T cell responses to AZD1222 COVID-19 vaccine. Profiled with immunoSEQ multiplex PCR; TCRdb holds only in-frame clones, not every one. Seen here are more than 100,000 clones, 90% to 95% observed once, and the top ten hold 1.5% to 2%. The sequenced sample was peripheral blood, obtained on day 0 of AZD1222 vaccination. Receptors originate from an adult in good health. Both conserved end residues are part of each CDR3. The order of the fields is D gene, J gene, clone size, V gene, CDR3 protein, CDR3 DNA. A D gene is named only where the DNA matches it firmly. Not every row has a clone size; where given, it reads once, few, many or a size class.

D: TRBD1
J: TRBJ1-1
size: NA
V: TRBV13
CDR3: CASSQVLGQGLNTEAFF
DNA: TGTGCCAGCAGTCAAGTGTTAGGACAGGGTCTGAACACTGAAGCTTTCTTT

D: NA
J: TRBJ1-2
size: NA
V: TRBV7-9
CDR3: CASSFPGSLNYGYTF
DNA: TGTGCCAGCAGCTTCCCAGGGTCCCTTAACTATGGCTACACCTTC

D: NA
J: TRBJ2-6
size: NA
V: TRBV7-8
CDR3: CASSPETDSGANVLTF
DNA: TGTGCCAGCAGCCCCGAGACAGATTCTGGGGCCAACGTCCTGACTTTC

D: TRBD2
J: TRBJ2-3
size: NA
V: TRBV4-2
CDR3: CASSLSAGEPPSTDTQYF
DNA: TGTGCCAGCAGCCTTTCAGCGGGGGAGCCGCCTAGCACAGATACGCAGTATTTT

D: NA
J: TRBJ1-4
size: NA
V: TRBV9
CDR3: CASSGPGANEKLFF
DNA: TGTGCCAGCAGCGGCCCCGGGGCTAATGAAAAACTGTTTTTT

D: NA
J: TRBJ2-5
size: NA
V: TRBV30
CDR3: CALGGGGRGPETQYF
DNA: TGTGCCTTAGGGGGTGGGGGCAGGGGACCAGAGACCCAGTACTTC

D: TRBD2
J: TRBJ2-3
size: NA
V: TRBV7-2
CDR3: CASSRTSGGAGDTQYF
DNA: TGTGCCAGCAGCCGGACTAGCGGGGGGGCCGGAGATACGCAGTATTTT

D: TRBD2
J: TRBJ2-3
size: NA
V: TRBV6-4
CDR3: CASSDSVLAGGYRTQYF
DNA: TGTGCCAGCAGTGACTCCGTACTAGCGGGGGGGTATCGGACGCAGTATTTT

D: NA
J: TRBJ2-7
size: NA
V: TRBV10-3
CDR3: CAISEGLATYEQYF
DNA: TGTGCCATCAGTGAAGGCCTAGCGACCTACGAGCAGTACTTC

D: NA
J: TRBJ1-6
size: NA
V: TRBV6-4
CDR3: CASSDSGNSPLHF
DNA: TGTGCCAGCAGTGACTCGGGAAACTCACCCCTCCACTTT

D: TRBD2
J: TRBJ2-1
size: NA
V: TRBV29-1
CDR3: CSVEPSGRGNEQFF
DNA: TGCAGCGTTGAACCTAGCGGGAGGGGAAATGAGCAGTTCTTC

D: NA
J: TRBJ2-1
size: NA
V: TRBV7-2
CDR3: CASSQLRVWREARVNEQFF
DNA: TGTGCCAGCAGCCAGCTTAGGGTTTGGAGGGAAGCCCGTGTCAATGAGCAGTTCTTC

D: NA
J: TRBJ1-5
size: NA
V: TRBV24-1
CDR3: CATSDPVGAAQPQHF
DNA: TGTGCCACCAGTGATCCCGTGGGGGCCGCACAGCCCCAGCATTTT

D: NA
J: TRBJ1-3
size: NA
V: TRBV4-2
CDR3: CASSQDDFRSGNTIYF
DNA: TGTGCCAGCAGCCAAGATGACTTCCGCTCTGGAAACACCATATATTTT

D: TRBD1
J: TRBJ1-6
size: NA
V: TRBV9
CDR3: CASTRRGQLNSPLHF
DNA: TGTGCCAGCACCCGGCGGGGACAGCTTAATTCACCCCTCCACTTT

D: TRBD1
J: TRBJ1-2
size: NA
V: TRBV27
CDR3: CASSLSQGASNGYTF
DNA: TGTGCCAGCAGTTTATCCCAGGGGGCCTCTAATGGCTACACCTTC

D: NA
J: TRBJ1-1
size: NA
V: TRBV28
CDR3: CASSWLGDTEAFF
DNA: TGTGCCAGCAGTTGGCTGGGGGACACTGAAGCTTTCTTT

D: NA
J: TRBJ1-1
size: NA
V: TRBV9
CDR3: CASSVGGGGTNTEAFF
DNA: TGTGCCAGCAGCGTAGGAGGGGGAGGGACGAACACTGAAGCTTTCTTT

D: NA
J: TRBJ2-7
size: NA
V: TRBV7-3
CDR3: CASSLGLSEQYF
DNA: TGTGCCAGCAGCTTAGGGCTGAGCGAGCAGTACTTC

D: TRBD1
J: TRBJ1-3
size: NA
V: TRBV6-6
CDR3: CASSPVQGPGNTIYF
DNA: TGTGCCAGCAGTCCGGTACAGGGGCCTGGAAACACCATATATTTT

D: TRBD1
J: TRBJ1-2
size: NA
V: TRBV19
CDR3: CASRENRAGTDYGYTF
DNA: TGTGCCAGTAGGGAGAATAGGGCCGGGACAGACTATGGCTACACCTTC

D: NA
J: TRBJ2-7
size: NA
V: TRBV2
CDR3: CASRDVDPGLYEQYF
DNA: TGTGCCAGCAGGGACGTCGATCCGGGACTCTACGAGCAGTACTTC

D: NA
J: TRBJ2-2
size: NA
V: TRBV25-1
CDR3: CASRPTELANTGELFF
DNA: TGTGCCAGCAGGCCGACAGAACTAGCGAACACCGGGGAGCTGTTTTTT

D: TRBD1
J: TRBJ1-2
size: NA
V: TRBV24-1
CDR3: CATSGSDRGYGYTF
DNA: TGTGCCACCAGTGGGTCTGACAGGGGCTATGGCTACACCTTC

D: NA
J: TRBJ2-7
size: NA
V: TRBV10-3
CDR3: CAITPRTETYEQYF
DNA: TGTGCCATCACCCCGCGGACAGAGACCTACGAGCAGTACTTC

D: TRBD1
J: TRBJ1-5
size: NA
V: TRBV6-5
CDR3: CASSSGGNQPQHF
DNA: TGTGCCAGCAGTTCAGGGGGAAATCAGCCCCAGCATTTT

D: NA
J: TRBJ1-2
size: NA
V: TRBV27
CDR3: CASSEGSSFNYGYTF
DNA: TGTGCCAGCAGTGAAGGCTCCTCTTTTAACTATGGCTACACCTTC

D: NA
J: TRBJ2-5
size: NA
V: TRBV12-3/TRBV12-4
CDR3: CASSFGFETQYF
DNA: TGTGCCAGCAGTTTTGGTTTCGAGACCCAGTACTTC

D: NA
J: TRBJ2-7
size: once
V: TRBV21-1
CDR3: CASSKGLKLAGVIYEQYF
DNA: TGTGCCAGCAGCAAAGGGTTGAAACTAGCGGGAGTTATCTACGAGCAGTACTTC

D: TRBD1
J: TRBJ2-7
size: NA
V: TRBV19
CDR3: CASSPLGTGAHEQYF
DNA: TGTGCCAGTAGCCCCTTGGGGACAGGGGCCCACGAGCAGTACTTC

D: TRBD2
J: TRBJ2-1
size: NA
V: TRBV29-1
CDR3: CSGDSGGAYEQFF
DNA: TGCAGCGGAGATAGCGGGGGGGCCTATGAGCAGTTCTTC

D: NA
J: TRBJ1-2
size: NA
V: TRBV4-1
CDR3: CASSQGAGGVFNYGYTF
DNA: TGCGCCAGCAGCCAAGGGGCAGGTGGAGTATTTAACTATGGCTACACCTTC

D: NA
J: TRBJ2-7
size: NA
V: TRBV7-2
CDR3: CASSLLFMGRSPPNYEQYF
DNA: TGTGCCAGCAGCTTGCTCTTTATGGGGCGGAGCCCCCCCAACTACGAGCAGTACTTC

D: NA
J: TRBJ1-2
size: NA
V: TRBV4-3
CDR3: CASSQGAGGVSNYGYTF
DNA: TGCGCCAGCAGCCAAGGAGCAGGAGGGGTTTCTAACTATGGCTACACCTTC

D: TRBD1
J: TRBJ2-7
size: NA
V: TRBV27
CDR3: CASSADRGPYEQYF
DNA: TGTGCCAGCAGTGCGGACAGGGGACCCTACGAGCAGTACTTC